One and the same sample provided the 8 T cell receptor beta chains below, sequenced in a study of technical replicates of blood from a few donors listed by TCRdb under 2017. Library construction relied on the immunoSEQ multiplex PCR assay. TCRdb carries this immuneACCESS record with in-frame sequences only. Its versions omit some clonotypes, under half of them owing to an unresolved V gene in the studies checked, with the rest unexplained. This sample gives about 49,000 clones in total; 90% to 95% of them show up just once. Of the sample, approximately 3.6% is held by the ten largest clones. The sequencing input was PBMCs. The origin of the receptors is a human donor in good health. Some clones in this sample may be carry-over from other donors' samples.

The rearrangement uses TRBV2 and TRBJ2-1; possible D gene TRBD1, 5 bases. This CDR3 is built from 12 residues. Trimming cost V 2 bases and J 10 bases, with 9 bases left between them. CDR1 is SNHLY, CDR2 FYNNEI, per germline. The CDR3 coding sequence is TGTGCCAGCAGTGAAACAGGCCGGGAGCAGTTCTTC. Amino acids: CASSETGREQFF.

The J gene is TRBJ2-7, the V gene TRBV6-5; 8 positions agree with TRBD2. Germline V gene lookup returns CDR1 MNHEY and CDR2 SVGAGI. Unmatched junction bases numbered 3, after V lost 0 bases and J lost 2 bases. This CDR3 has 15 amino acids. As DNA, the CDR3 is TGTGCCAGCAGTTACTCATCCGGGGGGGCCTACGAGCAGTACTTC. The encoded protein is CASSYSSGGAYEQYF.

This clone turned up a few times. This chain uses TRBV14 with TRBJ2-1, with D possibly TRBD1 on 7 matching bases. The CDR3 spans 16 residues. The ends were cut back, 3 bases at V and 1 base at J, with 13 bases in the middle. Germline CDR1 reads SGHDN; CDR2 reads FVKESK. DNA for the CDR3: TGTGCCAGCAGCCATACCGCAGGGGGGTCCTACAATGAGCAGTTCTTC. Translated: CASSHTAGGSYNEQFF.

The chain carries TRBV7-2 and TRBJ1-5, with unresolved D. V was cut by 0 bases and J by 5 bases, with 8 bases left in between. The CDR3 is 14 residues long. Germline CDR1 reads SGHTA; CDR2 reads FQGNSA. The CDR3 nucleotides are TGTGCCAGCAGCTTAGCTTTGCGGGATCAGCCCCAGCATTTT. This sequence encodes CASSLALRDQPQHF.

CDR3 in amino acids: CASSLYRVTTSPLHF. The CDR3, as DNA: TGCGCCAGCAGCTTATACAGGGTGACAACCTCACCCCTCCACTTT. V is TRBV23-1 and J is TRBJ1-6, with D tentatively TRBD1 (6 bases). TRBV23-1 is treated as an ORF (open reading frame) with a function not yet certain. There are 15 residues in the CDR3. V lost 6 bases, J lost 10 bases, and 19 bases lay in between.

This rearrangement joins TRBV6-5 to TRBJ1-1; the D gene is possibly TRBD1 (5 bases). The germline V gene encodes CDR1 MNHEY and CDR2 SVGAGI. This CDR3 contains 12 residues. V lost 3 bases, J lost 8 bases, and 10 bases lay in between. CDR3 nucleotide sequence: TGTGCCAGCAGTTATACGTCAGGGGAAGCTTTCTTT. Translating gives CASSYTSGEAFF.

The J gene is TRBJ2-2, the V gene TRBV7-3; D is unclear. This CDR3 region has 13 residues. Trimming cost V 5 bases and J 4 bases, with 8 bases left between them. Germline V gene lookup returns CDR1 SGHTA and CDR2 FQGTGA. DNA for the CDR3: TGTGCCAGCAGCCACCCAGGCACCGGGGAGCTGTTTTTT. Encoded protein: CASSHPGTGELFF.

The genes are TRBV19 and TRBJ1-4, with 10 bases identical to TRBD1. Germline loops: CDR1 LNHDA, CDR2 SQIVND (reference sequence). This CDR3 region has 14 residues. The J segment lost 7 bases and the V segment lost 4 bases, leaving 3 bases of the junction unmatched. The CDR3 here is CASSRQGAGEKLFF. CDR3 DNA: TGTGCCAGTAGTAGACAGGGGGCAGGTGAAAAACTGTTTTTT.